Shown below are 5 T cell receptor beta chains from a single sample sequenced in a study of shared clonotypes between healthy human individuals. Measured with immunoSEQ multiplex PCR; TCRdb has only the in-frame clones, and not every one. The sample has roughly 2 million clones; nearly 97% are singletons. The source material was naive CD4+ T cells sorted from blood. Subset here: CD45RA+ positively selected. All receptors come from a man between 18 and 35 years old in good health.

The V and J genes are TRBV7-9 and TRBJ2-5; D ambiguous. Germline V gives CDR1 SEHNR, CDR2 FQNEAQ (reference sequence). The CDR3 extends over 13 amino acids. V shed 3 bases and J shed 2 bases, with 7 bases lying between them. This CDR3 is CASSFSVQETQYF. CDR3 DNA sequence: TGTGCCAGCAGCTTCTCCGTACAAGAGACCCAGTACTTC.

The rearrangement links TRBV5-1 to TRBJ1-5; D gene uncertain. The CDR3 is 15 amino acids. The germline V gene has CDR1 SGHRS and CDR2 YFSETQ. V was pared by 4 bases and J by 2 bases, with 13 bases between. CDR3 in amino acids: CASSTGGHGNQPQHF. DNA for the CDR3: TGCGCCAGCAGCACCGGAGGGCACGGCAATCAGCCCCAGCATTTT. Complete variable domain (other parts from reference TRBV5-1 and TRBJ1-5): KAGVTQTPRYLIKTRGQQVTLSCSPISGHRSVSWYQQTPGQGLQFLFEYFSETQRNKGNFPGRFSGRQFSNSRSEMNVSTLELGDSALYLCASSTGGHGNQPQHFGDGTRLSIL.

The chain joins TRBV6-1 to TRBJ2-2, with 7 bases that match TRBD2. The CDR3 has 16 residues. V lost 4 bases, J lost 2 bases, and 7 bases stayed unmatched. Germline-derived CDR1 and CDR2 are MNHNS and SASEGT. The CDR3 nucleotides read TGTGCCAGCAGTGCGGTGAGCGGGGAAAACACCGGGGAGCTGTTTTTT. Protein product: CASSAVSGENTGELFF.

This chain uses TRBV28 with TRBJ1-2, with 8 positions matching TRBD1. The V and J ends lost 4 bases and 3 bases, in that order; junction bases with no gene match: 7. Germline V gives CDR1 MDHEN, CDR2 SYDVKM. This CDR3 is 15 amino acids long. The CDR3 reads CASSSQGALHYGYTF. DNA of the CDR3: TGTGCCAGCAGTTCCCAGGGGGCGCTTCACTATGGCTACACCTTC.

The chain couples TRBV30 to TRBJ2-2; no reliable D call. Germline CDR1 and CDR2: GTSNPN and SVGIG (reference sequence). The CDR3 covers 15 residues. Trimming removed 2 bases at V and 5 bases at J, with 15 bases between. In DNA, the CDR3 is TGTGCCTGGAGTCTTACGGGTAGATGGACCGGGGAGCTGTTTTTT. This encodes CAWSLTGRWTGELFF.